The T cell receptor beta chain described here comes from a study of cytomegalovirus exposure and HLA in healthy donors. Study context: Unique TCRs from HLA-typed donors, around 93 million of them, were held in an early data release. Of roughly 400 genotyped donors, around 84% clustered with self-reported Caucasian donors.

Comment on this clone: Its antigen is currently unknown.

PCR used 60 Vbeta primers and 13 Jbeta primers. Sequencing was performed with immunoSEQ multiplex PCR; in TCRdb, only in-frame clones are kept and a portion is missing. Of 150,000 to 170,000 clones detected, around 80% appear once; the ten largest clones hold around 13%. General study results and limits: A missense DCLRE1C variant was associated with V- and J-gene trimming of TCR beta chains in a later analysis, and an independent cohort replicated the association.

The ends were cut back, 3 bases at V and 7 bases at J, with 4 bases in the middle. The CDR3 loop spans 11 amino acids. The germline V gene has CDR1 SGHAT and CDR2 FQNNGV. The rearrangement uses TRBV11-2 and TRBJ2-1; no clear D. The source is a man aged 25-45 years in good health and CMV-seropositive. Material: PBMCs. The CDR3 spells CASSFLNEQFF. CDR3 coding DNA: TGTGCCAGCAGCTTCTTGAATGAGCAGTTCTTC.